These 30 T cell receptor beta chains share one sample of origin, sequenced in a study of TIL therapy for anti-PD-1-resistant metastatic lung cancer. As to time point: pre-treatment sample, taken before nivolumab and TIL therapy. Tumor tissue came from excised metastases, mostly pleural nodules or supraclavicular lymph nodes. The libraries were made with immunoSEQ v3. TCRdb keeps only in-frame clones here, not all; method: immunoSEQ multiplex PCR. The top ten clones hold around 9.9% of a sample with 95,000 or so clones, under 70% of them seen once. Source: tumor tissue, taken at baseline. The receptors were gathered from a person aged 25-79 years with non-small cell lung cancer.

The chain recombines TRBV18 with TRBJ1-3, with TRBD1 matching over 9 bases. Trimming at V came to 6 bases and at J to 0 bases, leaving 0 bases not matched to a gene. The CDR3 is 14 amino acids. Germline V gene data show CDR1 as KGHSH and CDR2 as LQKENI. The CDR3 here is CASSDRGSGNTIYF. CDR3 nucleotides: TGTGCCAGCTCGGACAGGGGCTCTGGAAACACCATATATTTT.

The rearrangement uses TRBV5-1 and TRBJ2-1; a weak D match, TRBD1 (5 bases). This CDR3 has 14 residues. Per the germline V gene, CDR1 is SGHRS and CDR2 is YFSETQ. V dropped 4 bases and J dropped 8 bases, with 16 bases sitting between them. CDR3 sequence (DNA): TGCGCCAGCAGCACCCAGGGTATTGGCGATGAGCAGTTCTTC. This codes for CASSTQGIGDEQFF.

V usage is TRBV7-6 and J usage is TRBJ1-2; 9 nucleotides line up with TRBD1. V lost 5 bases to trimming and J lost 5 bases; unmatched junction nucleotides: 6. Looked up from germline, CDR1 is SGHVS and CDR2 is FNYEAQ. The CDR3 sequence is 14 residues long. The CDR3 sequence: CASSIGQGWYGYTF. The CDR3 bases are TGTGCCAGCAGCATTGGACAGGGGTGGTATGGCTACACCTTC. Supplemented by reference TRBV7-6 and TRBJ1-2, the full variable domain reads GAGVSQSPRYKVTKRGQDVALRCDPISGHVSLYWYRQALGQGPEFLTYFNYEAQQDKSGLPNDRFSAERPEGSISTLTIQRTEQRDSAMYRCASSIGQGWYGYTFGSGTRLTVV.

The V and J genes are TRBV2 and TRBJ1-5; D gene uncertain. The V gene lost 7 bases and the J gene lost 0 bases, with 13 bases spanning the gap. Germline V CDR1 and CDR2: SNHLY, FYNNEI. This CDR3 spans 15 amino acids. CDR3 region: CASTGKDGSNQPQHF. CDR3 DNA sequence: TGTGCCAGCACCGGAAAGGACGGTAGCAATCAGCCCCAGCATTTT.

The chain employs TRBV7-2 and TRBJ1-2, with 7 bases matching TRBD1. The CDR3 spans 13 residues. Per germline, CDR1 SGHTA and CDR2 FQGNSA. Trimming removed 1 base from V and 4 bases from J; junction bases left unmatched: 0. The CDR3 region is CASSLEGAYGYTF. In DNA, the CDR3 is TGTGCCAGCAGCTTAGAGGGGGCCTATGGCTACACCTTC.

The V call is TRBV20-1, the J call TRBJ2-1, with 9 bases lining up with TRBD2. CDR3 length: 15 amino acids. The V and J ends lost 3 bases and 9 bases, in that order; junction bases with no gene match: 12. Germline loops: CDR1 DFQATT, CDR2 SNEGSKA (reference sequence). DNA for the CDR3: TGCAGTGCTAGTCGTGGCGGGGGGGCGGTCGGTGAGCAGTTCTTC. Encoded protein: CSASRGGGAVGEQFF.

The rearrangement joins TRBV4-3 to TRBJ2-1, with 7 bases lining up with TRBD2. Germline V gene lookup returns CDR1 LGHNA and CDR2 YSLEER. Trimming cost V 1 base and J 3 bases; bases outside gene matches: 9. This CDR3 is built from 17 residues. CDR3 sequence reads: CASSQGGGNQIYNEQFF. Written as DNA, the CDR3 is TGCGCCAGCAGCCAAGGGGGGGGAAACCAAATCTACAATGAGCAGTTCTTC.

This clone was found many times. The J gene is TRBJ2-3, the V gene TRBV27; no definite D call. Looked up from germline, CDR1 is MNHEY and CDR2 is SMNVEV (reference sequence). V shed 2 bases and J shed 3 bases, with 9 bases lying between them. The CDR3 covers 14 residues. The chain's CDR3 is CASSLKGRTDTQYF. The CDR3, as DNA: TGTGCCAGCAGTTTAAAAGGAAGAACAGATACGCAGTATTTT.

This clone was counted only a few times. V usage is TRBV12-3 or TRBV12-4 and J usage is TRBJ1-5, with D unclear. This CDR3 region has 10 residues. Trimming removed 8 bases from V and 4 bases from J, with 3 bases in between. CDR3 DNA sequence: TGTGCCAGCGGGAATCAGCCCCAGCATTTT. It is translated as CASGNQPQHF.

V and J are TRBV5-5 and TRBJ2-5, with unresolved D. V was pared by 1 base and J by 2 bases, with 9 bases between. CDR1 SGHKS and CDR2 YYEKEE come from the germline V gene (reference sequence). This CDR3 comprises 14 residues. In nucleotides, the CDR3 is TGTGCCAGCAGCTTGAAACAGAAACAAGAGACCCAGTACTTC. As protein: CASSLKQKQETQYF.

This clone was observed a handful of times. The CDR3 nucleotides are TGCGCCAGCAGCCAATATCTCAATCAGCCCCAGCATTTT. It encodes CASSQYLNQPQHF. The chain uses TRBV4-3 and TRBJ1-5; D is ambiguous. Germline V CDR1 and CDR2: LGHNA, YSLEER. This CDR3 is 13 amino acids long. Trimming left V 2 bases short and J 3 bases short, with 5 bases between.

This clone appeared once. V and J are TRBV2 and TRBJ2-5; D is possibly TRBD2 (6 bases). Trimming stripped 7 bases from V and 10 bases from J, with 19 bases between. Germline CDR1 and CDR2: SNHLY and FYNNEI. The CDR3 sequence is 13 residues long. In nucleotides, the CDR3 is TGTGCCAGCAACCTGCCCCGAGAGGAGGGCCAGTACTTC. Protein sequence: CASNLPREEGQYF.

The V call is TRBV18, the J call TRBJ2-7; 8 bases are a match to TRBD2. The CDR3 consists of 13 residues. Germline trimming cut 6 bases from V and 6 bases from J; bases unmatched to any gene: 7. Per the germline V gene, CDR1 is KGHSH and CDR2 is LQKENI. Here the CDR3 DNA reads TGTGCCAGCTCTGCCAGCGGGAGTGGCGAGCAGTACTTC. This sequence encodes CASSASGSGEQYF.

This chain links TRBV19 with TRBJ2-7; either TRBD1 or TRBD2 may supply D (5 bases each). Trimming stripped 3 bases from V and 2 bases from J, with 11 bases between. CDR3 length: 14 residues. Germline V gene data show CDR1 as LNHDA and CDR2 as SQIVND (reference sequence). The CDR3 coding sequence is TGTGCCAGTAGTATCCGGGACGGTGCCTACGAGCAGTACTTC. This gives the protein CASSIRDGAYEQYF.

The chain is built from TRBV7-3 and TRBJ2-3; D remains unclear. Trimming removed 2 bases at V and 1 base at J, with 4 bases between. The germline CDR1 and CDR2 sequences are SGHTA and FQGTGA. The CDR3 contains 13 residues. The CDR3 loop is CASSLVGTDTQYF. For the CDR3, the DNA is TGTGCCAGCAGCTTAGTAGGCACAGATACGCAGTATTTT.

This rearrangement joins TRBV25-1 to TRBJ2-4; D is unresolved. The length of the CDR3 is 14 residues. V was clipped by 6 bases and J by 2 bases, with 11 bases between them. In germline, CDR1 is MGHDK, CDR2 SYGVNS. As DNA, the CDR3 is TGTGCCAGCAGGGAGAATTTACCCAAAAACATTCAGTACTTC. Encoded protein: CASRENLPKNIQYF.

The chain is built from TRBV28 and TRBJ1-1; the D gene is possibly TRBD1 (5 bases). Trimming cost V 1 base and J 5 bases, with 14 bases left between them. The CDR3 is 15 residues long. Germline CDR1 reads MDHEN; CDR2 reads SYDVKM. CDR3 sequence reads: CASSLYRDGRTEAFF. CDR3 in DNA: TGTGCCAGCAGTTTATATCGGGACGGACGGACTGAAGCTTTCTTT.

The sample holds one count of this clone. The gene calls are TRBV7-9 and TRBJ1-1, with D unresolved. Germline CDR1 is SEHNR and CDR2 is FQNEAQ (reference sequence). V was trimmed by 4 bases and J by 5 bases, leaving 11 bases between them. CDR3 length equals 13 residues. The CDR3 loop reads CASSSGWETEAFF. The DNA for the CDR3 is TGTGCCAGCAGCTCGGGGTGGGAGACTGAAGCTTTCTTT.

CDR3 in amino acids: CASSFETGLNEKLFF. As DNA, the CDR3 is TGCGCCAGCAGCTTTGAGACAGGATTAAATGAAAAACTGTTTTTT. J is TRBJ1-4 and V is TRBV5-1; TRBD1 is a possible D gene (6 bases). The CDR3 spans 15 residues. Trimming removed 2 bases at V and 5 bases at J, with 13 bases between. Looked up from germline, CDR1 is SGHRS and CDR2 is YFSETQ.

J is TRBJ1-1 and V is TRBV7-8; unclear D gene. V was shortened by 1 base and J by 1 base, with 4 bases between the two germline ends. From germline, CDR1 is SGHVS and CDR2 FQNEAQ. CDR3 length: 13 amino acids. CDR3 sequence reads: CASSLEGNTEAFF. DNA of the CDR3: TGTGCCAGCAGCTTAGAAGGGAACACTGAAGCTTTCTTT. Combining the CDR3 with reference TRBV7-8 and TRBJ1-1 gives the whole variable domain GAGVSQSPRYKVAKRGQDVALRCDPISGHVSLFWYQQALGQGPEFLTYFQNEAQLDKSGLPSDRFFAERPEGSVSTLKIQRTQQEDSAVYLCASSLEGNTEAFFGQGTRLTVV.

This clone was detected a few times. The chain recombines TRBV6-5 with TRBJ1-2, with D perhaps matching TRBD1 (6 bases). Trimming removed 5 bases at V and 4 bases at J, with 11 bases between. Germline CDR1 is MNHEY and CDR2 is SVGAGI. There are 13 residues in the CDR3. As DNA, the CDR3 is TGTGCCAGCAGTCTGCGGACAGCCTATGGCTACACCTTC. Protein sequence: CASSLRTAYGYTF.

This chain joins TRBV27 and TRBJ2-3, with D uncertain. This CDR3 region has 13 residues. V gave up 3 bases and J gave up 0 bases, with 4 bases separating them. Germline CDR1 is MNHEY and CDR2 is SMNVEV (reference sequence). In nucleotides, the CDR3 is TGTGCCAGCAGTTTCGTAAGCACAGATACGCAGTATTTT. It translates to CASSFVSTDTQYF.

The rearrangement links TRBV11-2 to TRBJ2-2; 13 nucleotides match TRBD2. Germline CDR1 is SGHAT and CDR2 is FQNNGV. The CDR3 has 16 amino acids. V lost 5 bases, J lost 4 bases, and 4 bases stayed unmatched. The CDR3 sequence: CASSVLAGGPTGELFF. CDR3 bases: TGTGCCAGCAGCGTACTAGCGGGGGGGCCCACCGGGGAGCTGTTTTTT.

The chain uses TRBV5-4 and TRBJ2-1; D is ambiguous. V was trimmed by 2 bases and J by 5 bases, leaving 2 bases between them. There are 11 residues in the CDR3. Germline values: CDR1 SGHNT, CDR2 YYREEE (reference sequence). The CDR3 is CASSFHNEQFF. The DNA for the CDR3 is TGTGCCAGCAGCTTTCACAATGAGCAGTTCTTC.

J is TRBJ1-5 and V is TRBV7-9; D unclear. Trimming cost V 1 base and J 6 bases, with 7 bases left between them. Germline values: CDR1 SEHNR, CDR2 FQNEAQ (reference sequence). The CDR3 loop spans 13 amino acids. DNA for the CDR3: TGTGCCAGCAGCTTAGGAGGGTCTCAGCCCCAGCATTTT. Its protein product is CASSLGGSQPQHF.

The J gene is TRBJ2-1, the V gene TRBV10-3; D is perhaps TRBD2 (5 bases). This CDR3 spans 13 amino acids. Germline V gene lookup returns CDR1 ENHRY and CDR2 SYGVKD. Trimming left V 0 bases short and J 7 bases short, with 7 bases between. The CDR3 region has the DNA TGTGCCATCAGTGAGTCTGGGAGAAATGAGCAGTTCTTC. This encodes CAISESGRNEQFF.

In this sample, this clone turned up a few times. The V gene is TRBV7-8, the J gene TRBJ1-5; maybe TRBD1 (6 bases). The CDR3 length is 14 residues. CDR1 SGHVS and CDR2 FQNEAQ come from the germline V gene. V dropped 1 base and J dropped 6 bases, with 10 bases sitting between them. CDR3 bases: TGTGCCAGCAGCTTAGGGACAGTGTCTCAGCCCCAGCATTTT. It specifies CASSLGTVSQPQHF.

J is TRBJ1-5 and V is TRBV7-2; TRBD1 might be the D (5 bases). V lost 5 bases, J lost 5 bases, and 13 bases lay in between. CDR3 length: 14 residues. Per the germline V gene, CDR1 is SGHTA and CDR2 is FQGNSA. CDR3 protein: CASSQGGTHQPQHF. The CDR3 DNA follows: TGTGCCAGCAGCCAAGGAGGGACCCATCAGCCCCAGCATTTT.

The rearrangement joins TRBV28 to TRBJ2-7, with 12 bases that match TRBD2. Trimming removed 5 bases from V and 7 bases from J; junction bases left unmatched: 18. The germline V gene has CDR1 MDHEN and CDR2 SYDVKM. The CDR3 is 18 amino acids. The CDR3 loop reads CASSPPPTSGRVPGEQYF. The DNA of the CDR3 is TGTGCCAGCAGTCCCCCTCCGACTAGCGGGAGAGTACCGGGGGAGCAGTACTTC. The complete variable domain, with remaining parts taken from reference TRBV28 and TRBJ2-7, reads DVKVTQSSRYLVKRTGEKVFLECVQDMDHENMFWYRQDPGLGLRLIYFSYDVKMKEKGDIPEGYSVSREKKERFSLILESASTNQTSMYLCASSPPPTSGRVPGEQYFGPGTRLTVT.

The CDR3 is CASSYRSGLGNTIYF. CDR3 sequence (DNA): TGTGCCAGCAGCTACCGCTCGGGCCTCGGAAACACCATATATTTT. The V and J genes are TRBV3-1 (or the pseudogene TRBV3-2) and TRBJ1-3; D gene ambiguous. This CDR3 is 15 amino acids long. Germline CDR1 LGHDT, CDR2 YNNKEL (reference sequence). V was shortened by 5 bases and J by 4 bases, with 15 bases between the two germline ends.